The TCR beta chain under discussion was sequenced for a study of sequential checkpoint blockade in melanoma. Treatment reported: randomized to nivolumab then ipilimumab (arm A) or the reverse (arm B). Sorted cells were live CD3+CD8+, lacking CD19 and CD56, from PBMCs. The CDR3 contains 15 residues. Germline V gives CDR1 LGHNA, CDR2 YSLEER. The data were produced by immunoSEQ multiplex PCR, yet TCRdb's version contains in-frame clones alone and is incomplete. There are about 12,000 clones in the sample; about 80% occur only once, and approximately 51% lies in the top ten. Sequenced material: CD8+ T cells sorted from blood (inferred from file names), taken from a patient given nivolumab and ipilimumab in sequence. The source is a human donor with melanoma. This chain connects TRBV4-3 to TRBJ2-5; 9 nucleotides line up with TRBD2. The J call is in doubt because the DNA end fits TRBJ2-7 better. DNA of the CDR3: TGCGCCAGCAGCCAAGAAAGCGGGGGGCCCTACGAGCAGTACTTC. Translated: CASSQESGGPYEQYF.